This T cell receptor (beta chain) was sequenced for a study of cytomegalovirus exposure and HLA in healthy donors (dated by TCRdb to the late 2010s). Background on the whole study: An earlier analysis of several hundred of the donors reported about 250 Gb of sequence data and some 120 million unique TCR beta sequences from approximately 180 million T cells. Because of strong linkage in the cohort, roughly five DR-DQ haplotypes were treated as single units for association and clustering. Along with the roughly 610-subject first cohort, a separate validation cohort of over a hundred different subjects was used. A later analysis re-examined previously published TCR beta repertoires from about 700 donors and added high-resolution HLA genotyping to investigate patterns of TCR occurrence. To decide whether each TCR beta V gene segment behaved as functional or pseudogenic, an earlier analysis of approximately 590 of the donors relied on high-throughput TCR beta sequencing. The T cell repertoires of about 700 subjects were profiled by immunosequencing and related to cytomegalovirus serostatus. Of the roughly 400 genotyped donors, approximately 81% were placed in the genetic ancestry cluster associated with self-reported Caucasian donors. The aim of the study was to test whether cataloging public T cell receptors could identify signatures of past pathogen exposure. On average, approximately 250,000 unique TCR beta nucleotide sequences were sequenced per donor among several hundred genotyped donors of the cohort, with roughly 18% of those sequences being non-productive. Genome-wide SNP genotypes for about three fifths of the roughly 670 donors were used in a later genetic analysis, which treated that subset as a discovery cohort. In the later analysis, no new phenotypic data were used to find candidate immune exposures; instead, reliance was placed on TCR beta sequences and their occurrence across donors. All discovery cohort repertoires had been generated using a single sequencing platform. Typing coverage varied by locus: 629-630 donors for A, B, C, DRB1 and DQB1; approximately 520 for DQA1; around 570 for DPA1; roughly 470 for DPB1. Donor age, sex, ethnicity and CMV serostatus were collected together with the repertoire data. HLA typing covered class I and class II loci at four-digit resolution. To predict cytomegalovirus infection status, the study brought together high-throughput TCR immunosequencing, statistical association of individual TCRs with disease status, and machine learning. About 300 gigabases of sequencing data and tens of millions of unique TCR sequences were included in an early release covering about 620 HLA-typed donors.

The cohort comprised approximately 700 healthy bone marrow donors. All cohort members were sampled while nominally healthy, although unrecorded immune exposures were likely present. The donor was CMV seronegative and was included in the group of a few hundred seronegative cohort members. Each donor provided a peripheral blood sample, and peripheral blood mononuclear cells were used for TCR beta sequencing. The Qiagen DNeasy Blood Extraction Kit was used to extract genomic DNA from the blood cell samples. Findings and caveats that apply to the study as a whole: CMV serostatus was the only immune exposure information available for the cohort. A cluster of highly shared sequence variants was judged likely to be a technical artifact of the sequencing pipeline. At a false discovery rate of 0.05, a later analysis linked fewer than 20,000 TCR beta sequences to specific HLA alleles. A further reported finding was that TCR beta sequences accurately predicted the HLA-A and HLA-B alleles for most subjects in the first cohort. HLA typing was unavailable for some donors at each locus, so association tests used only the typed subset. In vitro tests confirmed that a few of the cytomegalovirus-associated TCR beta chains recognize cytomegalovirus antigens. A later analysis found that TCR association rates varied across HLA loci, with DRB1 alleles showing the most associated TCRs and HLA-C alleles the fewest. Correlated functional status among segregating V segments might reflect linkage disequilibrium, but an unknown experimental factor could not be ruled out. The 87-base-pair reads could not distinguish some IMGT-functional V segments, including TRBV6-2 and TRBV6-3, so those segments were excluded. Because counts were too low, seventeen rarely observed V segments, including chromosome 9 orphons, were excluded from the earlier analysis of around 590 of the donors. While some public TCRs were present in many individuals, most TCR sequences turned up only very rarely across donors. In a later analysis, most CMV-associated TCR beta chains were found to appear HLA-restricted, with HLA associations seemingly driven largely by CMV exposure. In a later analysis, HLA-associated TCR beta chains were found to be more clonally expanded and to have lower generation probabilities than equally common non-associated chains. Presence/absence analyses assumed roughly uniform sequencing depth across donors, an assumption that may not hold. The authors suggested that the approach could potentially be generalized to other disease states and immunological phenotypes. When HLA alleles, especially DR and DQ, strongly co-occurred, TCR associations were difficult to assign to individual alleles. In a later analysis, several top co-occurrence clusters were reported to appear linked to parvovirus B19, influenza, CMV and Epstein-Barr virus. The cohort was sequenced for TCR beta chains only, and without alpha or paired-chain data the features that could be detected were limited. In the study, around 150 TCR beta chains were listed as associated with cytomegalovirus. In an earlier analysis of 450 to 750 of the donors, most TCR beta V segments appeared in productive rearrangements about 90% or about 30% of the time, broadly matching IMGT annotations. The classifier was reported to diagnose cytomegalovirus status with high specificity and sensitivity in both the original cohort and the validation cohort. An association between a missense DCLRE1C variant and V-gene and J-gene trimming of TCR beta chains was found in a later genetic analysis and replicated in an independent cohort. According to a later genetic analysis, donors in an Asian-associated ancestry cluster had fewer N-insertions in productive TCRs than the roughly 670-donor mean.

Libraries were built with the immunoSEQ multiplex PCR assay. For the multiplex PCR, a mixture combining 60 forward primers for TCR Vbeta segments and 13 reverse primers for TCR Jbeta segments was used. The CDR3 region of rearranged TCR beta genes was amplified from genomic DNA by a multiplex PCR assay. The Illumina HiSeq System was used to sequence the amplified TCR beta libraries as 87-base-pair reads. The original pipeline was this. Across the 500 to 700 repertoires, a later analysis counted tens of millions of unique TCR beta chains, roughly 11 million of which were shared by at least two donors. To remove PCR and sequencing errors, raw reads were error-corrected and collapsed into unique sequences using a nearest-neighbor algorithm that merged closely related sequences. CDR3 sequences were aligned to IMGT reference sequences to assign V, D and J gene segments. For a sequence to be retained, a match of at least six nucleotides to both a V gene segment and a J gene segment was required. A rearrangement counted as productive if the CDR3 had no stop codons and remained in frame with V and J, and every other rearrangement counted as non-productive. CDR3 was defined by IMGT convention, running from the second conserved V-encoded cysteine to the conserved J-encoded phenylalanine. The earlier analysis of about 590 of the donors excluded sequences that lacked an unambiguous match to a single V gene segment. An earlier analysis of some 610 of the donors called V segments functional above 56.7% productive rearrangements and segregating when the between-donor standard deviation exceeded 5%. A statistical classification framework was developed to diagnose cytomegalovirus status using the catalog of TCR beta chain sequences. In a later analysis, TCR nucleotide sequences were compared against IMGT/GENE-DB human TR gene sequences so that V and J genes could be assigned. Using the TCRdist pipeline, a later analysis assigned CDR3 sequences along with most-parsimonious VDJ recombination scenarios. In a later analysis, each TCR beta chain was defined by its CDR3 amino acid sequence together with its V-gene family, and reads lacking a unique V-gene family were excluded. To address suspected cross-contamination and a sequencing artifact, a later analysis removed a few hundred highly shared, low-generation-probability nucleotide sequences. For each public chain, a later analysis derived a clonal expansion index from normalized ranks of inferred template counts within each repertoire. In a later analysis, generation probabilities were computed using a VDJ recombination model fitted to out-of-frame rearrangements, and the results were checked against IGoR. A later analysis scored TCR-TCR, TCR-HLA and TCR-CMV co-occurrence with hypergeometric tests, applying a repertoire-size bias correction to TCR pairs. A later analysis estimated false discovery rates by permuting HLA or CMV assignments 20 times. A later analysis grouped co-occurring TCRs with DBSCAN, adding TCRdist sequence similarity when clustering within HLA-allele-positive subsets. Repertoires with fewer than 30,000 or more than 120,000 public chains were left out of co-occurrence clustering, as were a handful of repertoires with anomalous nucleotide sharing. Not all clones reach the TCRdb copy of this immuneACCESS table, which keeps in-frame sequences only. Checked studies attribute under half of the gap to unresolved V genes and leave the rest unexplained. From that table come the V and J calls and clone size; the DNA was used to work out D and trimming. Within this sample are about 120,000 clones, with about three quarters of them counted one time only. Approximately 3.8% of the sample comes from the top ten.

In regard to this clone: The antigen it binds to is not known. No base qualities exist here, and no much larger clone lies one base off it.

CDR1 MNHNS and CDR2 SASEGT were looked up in the germline V gene. V loses 2 bases, J loses 4 bases, and the germline ends lie 15 bases apart. The CDR3 goes from the cysteine to the phenylalanine over 15 residues. Only the CDR3 part of the read is kept: 45 bases, read in frame from the first base. The receptor's source is a man between 25 and 39 years old in good health and CMV-seronegative. The sequence joins TRBV6-1 to TRBJ2-7; the D gene cannot be resolved reliably. Input material: PBMCs. The CDR3 has the sequence CASSELARSAYEQYF. The DNA sequence reads TGTGCCAGCAGTGAACTGGCCCGATCCGCATACGAGCAGTACTTC.